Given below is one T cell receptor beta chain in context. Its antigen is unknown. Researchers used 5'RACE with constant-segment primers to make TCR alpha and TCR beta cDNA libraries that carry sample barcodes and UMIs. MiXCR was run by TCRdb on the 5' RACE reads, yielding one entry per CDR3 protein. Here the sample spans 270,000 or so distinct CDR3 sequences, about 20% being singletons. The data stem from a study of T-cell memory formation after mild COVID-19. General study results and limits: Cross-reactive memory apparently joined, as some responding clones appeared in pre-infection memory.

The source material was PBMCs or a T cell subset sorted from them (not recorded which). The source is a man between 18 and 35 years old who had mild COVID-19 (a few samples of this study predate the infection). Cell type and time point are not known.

CDR3 sequence reads: CATSRNGNTEAFF. CDR3 coding DNA: TGTGCCACCAGTCGGAACGGGAACACTGAAGCTTTCTTT. The J gene is TRBJ1-1, the V gene TRBV24-1, with unresolved D. Germline lookup yields CDR1 KGHDR and CDR2 SFDVKD. The CDR3 extends over 13 amino acids. V was trimmed by 6 bases and J by 1 base, leaving 8 bases between them.